This TCR beta chain comes out of a study of T-cell reconstitution after alpha-beta-depleted transplantation in children. Unique molecular identifiers were used in preparing the TCRbeta library. One entry per CDR3 protein, called by TCRdb with MiXCR from the PCR reads. Of about 210,000 distinct CDR3 sequences in the sample, roughly 15% are singletons; the top ten hold around 44%. The CDR3 totals 16 residues. Trimming shortened V by 5 bases and J by 1 base, and 17 bases separated the two germline ends. Germline lookup yields CDR1 SEHNR and CDR2 FQNEAQ (reference sequence). The specimen comprised PBMCs, mostly from graft donor cells, sampled 360 days after TCRalphabeta/CD19-depleted stem cell transplant. The TCR was taken from a male patient under 10 years old who had a stem cell transplant for acute lymphoblastic leukemia, so the T cells may come from the graft donor. The chain couples TRBV7-9 to TRBJ2-5, with TRBD2 as a possible D gene (7 bases). The chain's CDR3 is CASSTRGPHLQETQYF. CDR3 nucleotide sequence: TGTGCCAGCAGCACGCGGGGGCCGCACCTCCAAGAGACCCAGTACTTC.